This T cell receptor beta chain is drawn from a study of blood T cell repertoires in COVID-19. The table came from immunoSEQ multiplex PCR; TCRdb's copy has only in-frame clones and leaves some out. In the table there are nearly 250,000 clones, approximately 86% of which are singletons. Germline CDR1 is SGHTA and CDR2 is FQGTGA. There are 15 residues in the CDR3. The ends lost 5 bases at V and 0 bases at J; junction bases unmatched: 2. Sequencing was carried out using peripheral blood. The TCR comes from a woman aged 60-75 years who had recovered from COVID-19. The chain links TRBV7-3 to TRBJ2-1, with 9 nucleotides matching TRBD2. The CDR3 DNA reads as TGTGCCAGCAGCCGTAGCGGGGGCTCCTACAATGAGCAGTTCTTC. Its protein product is CASSRSGGSYNEQFF.